This T cell receptor beta chain was sequenced during a study of blood T cells in healthy people across ages. Notes on the study in general: Total diversity from one million sequenced T cells was likely underestimated. When set beside aged donors, long-lived donors presented more naive CD4+ cells and higher diversity.

From germline, CDR1 is LGHDT and CDR2 YNNKEL (reference sequence). The germline V and J ends were trimmed by 2 bases and 4 bases, with 9 bases remaining between them. The CDR3 is 14 amino acids. Combining a sample-barcoded 5' primer with a J-beta primer mix, a second PCR ran for 7 to 11 cycles. CDR3-containing paired-end reads numbered at least 2.5 million in each sample. MiXCR was run by TCRdb on the 5' RACE reads, yielding one entry per CDR3 protein. Seen here are fewer than 700,000 distinct CDR3 sequences, 45% to 55% observed once, and the top ten hold around 23%. Individuals who donated were healthy Caucasians from Russia aged about 6 to 100. Regarding this clonotype: What it binds is unknown.

Input material: blood. This chain connects TRBV3-1 to TRBJ2-1, with unresolved D. The TCR sequence derives from a man older than 75 in good health. This CDR3 is CASSQRSLYNEQFF. DNA of the CDR3: TGTGCCAGCAGCCAAAGATCGTTATACAATGAGCAGTTCTTC.